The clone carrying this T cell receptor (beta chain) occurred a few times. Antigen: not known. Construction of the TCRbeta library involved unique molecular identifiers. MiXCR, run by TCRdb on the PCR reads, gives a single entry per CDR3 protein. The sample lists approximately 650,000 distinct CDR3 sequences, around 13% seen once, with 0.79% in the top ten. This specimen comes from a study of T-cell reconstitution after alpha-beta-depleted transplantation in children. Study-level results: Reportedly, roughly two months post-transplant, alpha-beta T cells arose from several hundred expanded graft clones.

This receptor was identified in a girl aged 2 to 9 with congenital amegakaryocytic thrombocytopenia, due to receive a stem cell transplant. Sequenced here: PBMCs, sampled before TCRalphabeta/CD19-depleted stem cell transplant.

The CDR3 coding sequence is TGTGCCATCAGCGATGGCGGACAGACAAACTATGGCTACACCTTC. This codes for CAISDGGQTNYGYTF. The chain recombines TRBV10-3 with TRBJ1-2; TRBD1 is a possible D gene (6 bases). Germline lookup yields CDR1 ENHRY and CDR2 SYGVKD. The CDR3 has 15 residues. With 6 bases removed from V and 2 bases from J, the gap between germline ends came to 16 bases.